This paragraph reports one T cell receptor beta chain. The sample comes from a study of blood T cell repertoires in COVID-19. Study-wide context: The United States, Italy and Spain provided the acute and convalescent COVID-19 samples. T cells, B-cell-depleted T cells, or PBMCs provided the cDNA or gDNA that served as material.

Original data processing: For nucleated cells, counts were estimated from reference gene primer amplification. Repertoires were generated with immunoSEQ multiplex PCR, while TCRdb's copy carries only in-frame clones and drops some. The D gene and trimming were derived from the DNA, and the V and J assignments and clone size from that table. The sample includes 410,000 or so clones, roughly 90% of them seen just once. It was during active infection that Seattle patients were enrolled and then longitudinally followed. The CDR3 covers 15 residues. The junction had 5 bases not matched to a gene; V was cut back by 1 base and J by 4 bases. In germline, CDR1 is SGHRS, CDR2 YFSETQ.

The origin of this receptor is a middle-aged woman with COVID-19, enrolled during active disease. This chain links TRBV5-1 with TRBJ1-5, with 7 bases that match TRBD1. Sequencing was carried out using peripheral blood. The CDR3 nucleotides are TGCGCCAGCAGCTTGTCGGGACAGTTAAATCAGCCCCAGCATTTT. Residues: CASSLSGQLNQPQHF.